This T cell receptor beta chain emerged from a study of identical twins. Study-wide results and limits: Out-of-frame beta sequences exhibited a weaker degree of excess twin sharing. The study drew conclusions from cross-sectional statistical analysis, not from following the same donors. Carriage of fewer insertions was seen in abundant cord blood beta clonotypes, whereas memory repertoires showed none.

Remarks on this clonotype: The antigen remains undetermined.

TCRdb recomputed calls from the 5' RACE reads with MiXCR, one row per CDR3 protein. The repertoire holds more than 350,000 distinct CDR3 sequences, with approximately 9.1% as singletons. Trimming removed 6 bases from V and 8 bases from J, with 14 bases in between. This CDR3 has 13 residues. Germline CDR1 SGHAT, CDR2 FQNNGV. The sequence came from a woman between 50 and 59 years old in good health. The sample comprised naive T cells sorted from blood. The V and J genes are TRBV11-2 and TRBJ2-1; D is ambiguous. In DNA, the CDR3 is TGTGCCAGCAGGGAGTGGGGTTTCGATGAGCAGTTCTTC. This translates into CASREWGFDEQFF.